This TCR beta chain was obtained from a study of blood T cell repertoires in COVID-19. Turning to the study itself: COVID-19 samples collected from the United States, Italy and Spain covered acute and convalescent phases. PBMCs, B-cell-depleted T cells, or T cells were the source of the cDNA or gDNA that made up the material.

The germline V and J ends were trimmed by 4 bases and 2 bases, with 11 bases remaining between them. This CDR3 region has 14 residues. Germline V lookup: CDR1 SGHRS, CDR2 YFSETQ. In the original analysis: Estimated nucleated cell counts came from reference gene primer amplification. Method: immunoSEQ multiplex PCR; TCRdb's copy keeps in-frame clones and lacks some. The D gene and trimming were derived from the DNA, and the V and J assignments and clone size from that table. The table has some 140,000 clones, approximately 84% seen once. Sequencing was performed on peripheral blood. The receptor's source is a human donor in a cohort sampled during active COVID-19. This chain links TRBV5-1 with TRBJ2-3; tentatively, D is TRBD1 (6 bases). The CDR3 is CASSMGHSTDTQYF. The CDR3 nucleotides are TGCGCCAGCAGCATGGGACACTCCACAGATACGCAGTATTTT. Full variable domain (outside the CDR3, taken from reference TRBV5-1 and TRBJ2-3): KAGVTQTPRYLIKTRGQQVTLSCSPISGHRSVSWYQQTPGQGLQFLFEYFSETQRNKGNFPGRFSGRQFSNSRSEMNVSTLELGDSALYLCASSMGHSTDTQYFGPGTRLTVL.